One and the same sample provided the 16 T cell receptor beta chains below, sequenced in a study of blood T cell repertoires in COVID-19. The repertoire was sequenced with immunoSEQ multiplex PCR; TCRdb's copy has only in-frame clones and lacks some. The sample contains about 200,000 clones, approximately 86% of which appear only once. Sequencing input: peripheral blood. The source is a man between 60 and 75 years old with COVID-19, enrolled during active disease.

CDR3 in amino acids: CASSLRRGPGNTIYF. CDR3 coding DNA: TGTGCCAGCAGCTTAAGACGAGGGCCTGGAAACACCATATATTTT. This chain uses TRBV7-8 with TRBJ1-3; no reliable D call. Deletions cut 2 bases from V and 2 bases from J, with 10 bases between. This CDR3 contains 15 residues. Germline assignment: CDR1 SGHVS and CDR2 FQNEAQ. The entire variable domain, with the rest obtained from reference TRBV7-8 and TRBJ1-3, is as follows: GAGVSQSPRYKVAKRGQDVALRCDPISGHVSLFWYQQALGQGPEFLTYFQNEAQLDKSGLPSDRFFAERPEGSVSTLKIQRTQQEDSAVYLCASSLRRGPGNTIYFGEGSWLTVV.

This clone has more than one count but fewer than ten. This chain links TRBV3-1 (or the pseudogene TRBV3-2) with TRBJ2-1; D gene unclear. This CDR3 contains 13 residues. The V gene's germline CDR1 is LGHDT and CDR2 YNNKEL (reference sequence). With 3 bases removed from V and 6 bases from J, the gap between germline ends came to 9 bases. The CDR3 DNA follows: TGTGCCAGCAGCCAGGGCTACAGCAATGAGCAGTTCTTC. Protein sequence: CASSQGYSNEQFF.

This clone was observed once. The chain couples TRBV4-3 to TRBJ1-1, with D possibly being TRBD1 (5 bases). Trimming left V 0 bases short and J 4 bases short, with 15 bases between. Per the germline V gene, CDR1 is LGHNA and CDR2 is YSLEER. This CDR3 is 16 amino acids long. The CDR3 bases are TGCGCCAGCAGCCAAGATCAAGTTCAGGGTGGCACTGAAGCTTTCTTT. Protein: CASSQDQVQGGTEAFF.

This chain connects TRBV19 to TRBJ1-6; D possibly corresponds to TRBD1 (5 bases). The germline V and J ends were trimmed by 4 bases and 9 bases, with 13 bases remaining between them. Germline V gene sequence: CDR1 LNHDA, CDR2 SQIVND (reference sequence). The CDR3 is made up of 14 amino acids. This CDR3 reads CASSTGRRGSPLHF. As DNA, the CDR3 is TGTGCCAGTAGTACAGGGCGGCGGGGTTCACCCCTCCACTTT.

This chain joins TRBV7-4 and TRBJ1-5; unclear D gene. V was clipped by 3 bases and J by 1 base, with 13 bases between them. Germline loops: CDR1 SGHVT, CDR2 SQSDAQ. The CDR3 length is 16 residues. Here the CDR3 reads CASSLKEQRSNQPQHF. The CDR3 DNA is TGTGCCAGCAGCTTGAAAGAACAGAGAAGCAATCAGCCCCAGCATTTT.

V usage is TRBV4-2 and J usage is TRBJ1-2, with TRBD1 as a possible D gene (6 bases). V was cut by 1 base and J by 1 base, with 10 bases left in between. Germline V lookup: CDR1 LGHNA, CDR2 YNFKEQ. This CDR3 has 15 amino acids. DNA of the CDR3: TGTGCCAGCAGCCAAGCGGGACAAAATAACTATGGCTACACCTTC. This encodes CASSQAGQNNYGYTF.

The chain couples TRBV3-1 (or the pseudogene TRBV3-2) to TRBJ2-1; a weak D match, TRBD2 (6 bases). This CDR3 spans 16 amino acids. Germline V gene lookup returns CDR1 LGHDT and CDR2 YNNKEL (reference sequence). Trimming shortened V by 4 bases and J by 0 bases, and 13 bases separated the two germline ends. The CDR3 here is CASSRLDMSSYNEQFF. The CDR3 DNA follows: TGTGCCAGCAGCCGACTAGATATGAGCTCCTACAATGAGCAGTTCTTC.

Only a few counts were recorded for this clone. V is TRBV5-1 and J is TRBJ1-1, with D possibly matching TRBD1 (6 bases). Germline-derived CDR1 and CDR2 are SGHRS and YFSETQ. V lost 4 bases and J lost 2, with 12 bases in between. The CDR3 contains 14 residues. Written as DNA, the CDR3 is TGCGCCAGCAGCCGATTGACAGGTAACACTGAAGCTTTCTTT. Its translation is CASSRLTGNTEAFF.

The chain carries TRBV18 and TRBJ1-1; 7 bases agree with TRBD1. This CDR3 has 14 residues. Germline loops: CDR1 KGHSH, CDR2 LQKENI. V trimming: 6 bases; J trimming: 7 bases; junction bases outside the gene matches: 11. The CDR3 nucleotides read TGTGCCAGCTCTCCCCGACAGGGATGGGGTGAAGCTTTCTTT. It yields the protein CASSPRQGWGEAFF.

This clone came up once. The DNA for the CDR3 is TGTGCCAGCACTGACAGGGGGCTGAGCTCCTATAATTCACCCCTCCACTTT. This codes for CASTDRGLSSYNSPLHF. The chain is built from TRBV6-1 and TRBJ1-6, with TRBD1 identical over 10 bases. The V gene's germline CDR1 is MNHNS and CDR2 SASEGT. CDR3 length: 17 residues. The V and J ends lost 7 bases and 0 bases, in that order; junction bases with no gene match: 6.

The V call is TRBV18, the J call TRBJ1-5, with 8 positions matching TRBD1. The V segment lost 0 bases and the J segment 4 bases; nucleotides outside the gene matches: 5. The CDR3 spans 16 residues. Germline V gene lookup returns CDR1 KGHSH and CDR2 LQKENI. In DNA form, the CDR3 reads TGTGCCAGCTCACCACCGTGGCAGGGGGCTAATCAGCCCCAGCATTTT. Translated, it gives CASSPPWQGANQPQHF.

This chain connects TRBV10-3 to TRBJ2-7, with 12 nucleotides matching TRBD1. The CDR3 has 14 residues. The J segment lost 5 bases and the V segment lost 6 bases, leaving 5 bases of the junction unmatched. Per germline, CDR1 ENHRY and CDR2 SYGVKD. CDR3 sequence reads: CAIRGQGAPHEQYF. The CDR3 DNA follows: TGTGCCATCAGGGGACAGGGGGCCCCCCACGAGCAGTACTTC.

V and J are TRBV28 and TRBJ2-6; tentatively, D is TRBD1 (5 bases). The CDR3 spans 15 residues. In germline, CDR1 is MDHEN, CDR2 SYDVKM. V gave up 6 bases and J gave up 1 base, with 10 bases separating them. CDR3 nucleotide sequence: TGTGCCAGCAGGTATCAGGGTTCTGGGGCCAACGTCCTGACTTTC. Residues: CASRYQGSGANVLTF.

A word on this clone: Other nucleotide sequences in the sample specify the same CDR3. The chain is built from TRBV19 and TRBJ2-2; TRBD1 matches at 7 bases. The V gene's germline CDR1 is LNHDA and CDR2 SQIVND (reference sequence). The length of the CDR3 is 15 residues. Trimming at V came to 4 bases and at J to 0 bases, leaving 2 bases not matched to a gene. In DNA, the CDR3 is TGTGCCAGTAGTACGGGGACAGCGAACACCGGGGAGCTGTTTTTT. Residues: CASSTGTANTGELFF.

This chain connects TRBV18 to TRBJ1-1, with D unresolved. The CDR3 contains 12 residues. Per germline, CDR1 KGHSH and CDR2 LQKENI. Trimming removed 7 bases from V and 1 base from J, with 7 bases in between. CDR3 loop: CASLASNTEAFF. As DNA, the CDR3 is TGTGCCAGCTTGGCCTCGAACACTGAAGCTTTCTTT.

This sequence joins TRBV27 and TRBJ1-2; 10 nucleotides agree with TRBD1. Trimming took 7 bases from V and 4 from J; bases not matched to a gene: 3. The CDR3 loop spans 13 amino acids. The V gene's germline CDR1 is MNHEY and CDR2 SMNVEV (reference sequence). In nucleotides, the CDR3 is TGTGCCAGCATGACAGGGGGCGCCTATGGCTACACCTTC. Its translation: CASMTGGAYGYTF.